The clone carrying this T cell receptor beta chain was seen a handful of times. The CDR3 spans 14 residues. CDR1 and CDR2 from the germline V gene are SGHRS and YFSETQ. V trimming: 4 bases; J trimming: 2 bases; junction bases outside the gene matches: 1. The sample comes from a study of cytomegalovirus exposure and HLA in healthy donors. Assay used: immunoSEQ multiplex PCR; TCRdb lists only in-frame clones, some missing. This table holds more than 300,000 clones, roughly 89% found once. The sequenced sample consisted of PBMCs. This receptor was obtained from a young woman in good health and CMV-seronegative. The rearrangement joins TRBV5-1 to TRBJ1-3, with 9 bases that match TRBD1. CDR3 DNA: TGCGCCAGCAGCGGACAGGGGACTGGAAACACCATATATTTT. Protein product: CASSGQGTGNTIYF. Looking up the rest from reference TRBV5-1 and TRBJ1-3 gives the full variable domain: KAGVTQTPRYLIKTRGQQVTLSCSPISGHRSVSWYQQTPGQGLQFLFEYFSETQRNKGNFPGRFSGRQFSNSRSEMNVSTLELGDSALYLCASSGQGTGNTIYFGEGSWLTVV.